The sequence of this T cell receptor beta chain was determined in a study of identical twins' blood T cells. TCRdb re-analysed the 5' RACE reads in MiXCR, keeping a single row per CDR3 protein. The data show a few hundred thousand distinct CDR3 sequences, with under 30% seen just once and 5.5% to 7% held by the top ten. The receptor was isolated from a woman between 18 and 55 years old in good health. The sample comprised PBMCs.

The CDR3 region is CASSILDISGNEQFF. For the CDR3, the DNA is TGTGCCAGTAGTATCCTGGACATTTCTGGGAATGAGCAGTTCTTC. The chain uses TRBV19 and TRBJ2-1; maybe TRBD1 (5 bases). V lost 3 bases and J lost 7, with 16 bases in between. The CDR3 totals 15 residues. The germline gives CDR1 LNHDA, CDR2 SQIVND (reference sequence).